This TCR beta chain stems from a study of PD-1 blockade in classical Hodgkin lymphoma (TCRdb year 2020). With regard to the full study: Nivolumab dosing was 3 mg/kg intravenously every 2 weeks, continuing until either disease progression or unacceptable toxicity. The study used CyTOF and TCR beta sequencing to define a peripheral blood immune signature of response to PD-1 blockade in classical Hodgkin lymphoma.

On this clone itself: The clone's antigen remains unknown. No per-base quality is available; no much larger clone lies one base away.

The time point label, read with the paper, signifies: cycle 1 day 1 (C1D1), immediately before nivolumab initiation. Every trial patient had relapsed after autologous stem cell transplantation, and cohorts A, B and C differed in prior brentuximab vedotin exposure. The trial cohort comprised approximately 55 patients with relapsed/refractory classical Hodgkin lymphoma whose best overall responses were complete response, partial response or progressive disease. Single-agent nivolumab was administered to trial patients in the multi-cohort phase II CheckMate 205 trial. Best overall response was determined by an independent review committee according to the 2007 International Working Group response criteria. Trial PBMCs were collected immediately before nivolumab initiation (C1D1) and during therapy at cycle 2 day 1 and cycle 4 day 1. Peripheral blood was collected in 8 mL Vacutainer Cell Preparation Tubes, from which PBMCs were isolated by centrifugation and then cryopreserved.

The Qiagen DNeasy kit was used to extract genomic DNA from unsorted PBMCs and from the negatively selected CD4+ and CD8+ fractions. Amplification of TCR beta CDR3 regions was done by immunoSEQ multiplex PCR with primers that anneal to V and J segments. A synthetic immune receptor repertoire was used to minimize amplification bias, and any remaining bias was removed computationally after sequencing. In the paper's pipeline: Custom Python scripts were used to quantify repertoire diversity as the Shannon entropy index. The unsorted, CD4+ and CD8+ repertoires were each analyzed separately, with the exception of combined analyses, where CD4+ and CD8+ sequences were merged in silico. A clone was considered expanded if an increase in frequency of at least 2-fold after treatment relative to C1D1 was found, and a pseudocount of 0.5 was applied to clones undetected at baseline. Singleton clones were defined as clones with 0 or 1 copy at C1D1, and non-singleton clones were defined as clones with 2 or more copies. Clones expanded in unsorted samples were labelled as CD4+, CD8+ or unknown by matching protein sequences in sorted samples from the same patient. Wilcoxon tests on paired samples were used to test changes in diversity from C1D1 to C4D1. TCRdb stores this immuneACCESS table with in-frame sequences only. Part of the clones is absent; in the studies checked, under half of the shortfall reflects unresolved V genes, and no reason is known for the rest. V and J calls and clone size come straight from that table; D and trimming were deduced from the DNA. This sample is represented by around 45,000 clones; about 72% of them were singletons. About 3% of the sample is held by the ten biggest clonotypes.

The research as a whole found: Baseline TCR diversity was reported to be lower in newly diagnosed patients than in healthy donors and to be lower still in relapsed/refractory patients. Among trial patients, those achieving complete response had baseline diversity similar to that of newly diagnosed patients, while diversity was significantly lower in partial responders and progressors. The study covered only a single clinical trial cohort, and the causes of the repertoire differences, possibly disease activity or prior therapy, were still not defined. By C4D1, a significant rise was seen in CD4+ TCR diversity but not in CD8+ TCR diversity (p=0.0027 vs p=0.16), and the rise was most apparent among complete responders (p=0.02). Lower diversity was observed in patients in whom nivolumab was started less than 1 year after ASCT, and these patients were excluded from later analyses so that confounding by immune reconstitution would be avoided.

Between the V and J ends, shortened by 1 base and 9 bases respectively, the junction contains 19 bases. Based on the germline V gene, the CDR1 and CDR2 sequences are SGHVS and FNYEAQ. Measured from the cysteine to the phenylalanine, the CDR3 is 15 residues long. CDR3 DNA only is kept here, 45 bases in frame from base 1. The input for sequencing was peripheral blood mononuclear cells (PBMCs), taken at baseline. The TCR sequence derives from a human donor with classical Hodgkin lymphoma. The chain uses TRBV7-6 and TRBJ2-7, with TRBD2 tentatively as D gene (6 bases match). CDR3 region: CASSLEGTSFRSQYF. At the DNA level, the sequence is TGTGCCAGCAGCTTAGAGGGGACTTCCTTTAGGTCGCAGTACTTC.